This T cell receptor beta chain appears in the sequencing data of a study of shared clonotypes between healthy human individuals. Study-wide results and caveats: Sampling was confined to blood; repertoires within tissues likely differ.

Profiled with immunoSEQ multiplex PCR; TCRdb holds only in-frame clones, not every one. The sample yields some 2,000,000 clones, roughly 96% seen once. Division of CD4+ cells produced a CD45RA+ naive subset and a CD45RA-negative memory subset. Comment on this clone: Its antigen is still unknown.

This CDR3 is built from 15 residues. The V end was cut by 2 bases, the J end by 4 bases, with 17 bases between. The germline CDR1 and CDR2 sequences are GTSNPN and SVGIG (reference sequence). Input material: naive CD4+ T cells sorted from blood. The sample's subset: CD45RA+ positively selected. This sequence joins TRBV30 and TRBJ1-2; no reliable D call. This TCR was recovered from a man between 18 and 35 years old in good health. Written as DNA, the CDR3 is TGTGCCTGGAGTCCCAGGACCGGTTGGATCTATGGCTACACCTTC. It encodes CAWSPRTGWIYGYTF.